The source of this T cell receptor (beta chain) is a study of metastatic and nonmetastatic thyroid tumors. About the study: Across blood and tumor or nodule tissue, repertoires from malignant and benign thyroid patients were compared with one another.

Findings of the study overall: The reported finding was significantly higher TCR beta diversity in malignant thyroid tumors relative to benign nodules, in blood and tumor.

About this clone: Its antigen is unidentified.

Methods used by the authors: A classifier of distant metastasis in papillary thyroid cancer was built from CDR3 differences (across clinicopathological groups). TCRdb ran MiXCR on the PCR reads. Clone size and V and J calls follow TCRdb, not the original study. The sample shows 21,000 or so clones, roughly 20% of them seen only once. Germline lookup yields CDR1 DFQATT and CDR2 SNEGSKA (reference sequence). Trimming shortened V by 1 base and J by 3 bases, and 13 bases separated the two germline ends. CDR3 length: 14 residues. Every patient underwent thyroid surgery untreated. The source of this sequence is a female donor with papillary thyroid cancer or a benign thyroid nodule (not recorded which). Some clones in this sample may be carry-over from other donors' samples. This chain joins TRBV20-1 and TRBJ2-7; D may be TRBD2 (5 bases). Material for sequencing was blood. As DNA, the CDR3 is TGCAGTGCTAGAGGCGGAGCGGAACTCTACGAGCAGTACTTC. Residues: CSARGGAELYEQYF.